Listed below are T cell receptor beta chains from one sample, sequenced in a study of CD8+CD57+ T cells in acquired aplastic anemia. TCRdb reanalysed the reads using MiXCR and keeps one entry per CDR3 protein. Of 150,000 to 200,000 distinct CDR3 sequences listed, under 70% are singletons. The sample was sorted CD4+, CD8+, or CD8+CD57+ T cells (not recorded which) from PBMCs. The receptors were gathered from a human donor with severe aplastic anemia or a healthy control (not recorded which). Each CDR3 is given with its conserved first and last residue. Fields, in order: J gene, V gene, CDR3 length, D gene, clone size, CDR3 protein, CDR3 DNA. D genes are given only for firm matches. The size of a clone is reported for some rows only, either as once, few or many, or as a class for expanded clones.

J: TRBJ2-7
V: TRBV12-3/TRBV12-4
length: 13
D: TRBD1
size: once
CDR3: CASSPGTVGEQYF
DNA: TGTGCCAGCAGTCCCGGGACAGTGGGCGAGCAGTACTTC

J: TRBJ1-2
V: TRBV28
length: 15
D: .
size: few
CDR3: CASSPRWQGDGGYTF
DNA: TGTGCCAGCAGTCCTCGTTGGCAGGGTGACGGTGGCTACACCTTC

J: TRBJ2-2
V: TRBV9
length: 16
D: .
size: .
CDR3: CASSVTGTPNTGELFF
DNA: TGTGCCAGCAGCGTAACCGGGACGCCCAACACCGGGGAGCTGTTTTTT

J: TRBJ2-3
V: TRBV29-1
length: 17
D: .
size: few
CDR3: CSVGVPFGRVYTDTQYF
DNA: TGCAGCGTTGGGGTCCCCTTTGGCAGGGTCTACACAGATACGCAGTATTTT

J: TRBJ1-1
V: TRBV29-1
length: 13
D: .
size: .
CDR3: CSATLPQNTEAFF
DNA: TGCAGCGCCACTCTCCCACAGAACACTGAAGCTTTCTTT

J: TRBJ1-1
V: TRBV7-8
length: 14
D: TRBD1
size: .
CDR3: CASSFTGQGTEAFF
DNA: TGTGCCAGCAGCTTTACGGGACAGGGAACTGAAGCTTTCTTT

J: TRBJ2-3
V: TRBV10-3
length: 12
D: TRBD1
size: .
CDR3: CTIADREDTRYF
DNA: TGTACCATCGCGGACAGGGAGGATACGCGGTATTTT

J: TRBJ2-5
V: TRBV29-1
length: 12
D: .
size: .
CDR3: CSVGDFQETQYF
DNA: TGCAGCGTTGGCGACTTCCAAGAGACCCAGTACTTC

J: TRBJ2-1
V: TRBV29-1
length: 16
D: .
size: .
CDR3: CSVEGFGGRTYNEQFF
DNA: TGCAGCGTCGAGGGGTTTGGTGGGAGAACCTACAATGAGCAGTTCTTC

J: TRBJ2-7
V: TRBV25-1
length: 18
D: TRBD2
size: .
CDR3: CASSVEDREGGIANEQYF
DNA: TGTGCCAGCAGCGTTGAAGACCGGGAGGGTGGGATAGCTAACGAGCAGTACTTC

J: TRBJ1-5
V: TRBV20-1
length: 16
D: .
size: few
CDR3: CSARDPGRERNQPQHF
DNA: TGCAGTGCTAGAGATCCAGGGAGGGAACGCAATCAGCCCCAGCATTTT

J: TRBJ2-7
V: TRBV5-1
length: 14
D: .
size: .
CDR3: CASSLDRRISEQYF
DNA: TGCGCCAGCAGCTTGGACAGGCGCATCTCCGAGCAGTACTTC

J: TRBJ1-4
V: TRBV7-6
length: 15
D: .
size: .
CDR3: CASSVTTDSNEKLFF
DNA: TGTGCCAGCAGCGTTACCACGGATTCTAATGAAAAACTGTTTTTT

J: TRBJ1-1
V: TRBV12-3/TRBV12-4
length: 12
D: .
size: .
CDR3: CATQALNTEAFF
DNA: TGTGCCACCCAGGCCCTGAACACTGAAGCTTTCTTT

J: TRBJ1-5
V: TRBV25-1
length: 17
D: .
size: .
CDR3: CASSESGRGNSNQPQHF
DNA: TGTGCCAGCAGTGAATCAGGCAGGGGCAATAGCAATCAGCCCCAGCATTTT

J: TRBJ2-2
V: TRBV2
length: 14
D: TRBD1
size: .
CDR3: CASSIDRATGELFF
DNA: TGTGCCAGCAGTATCGACAGGGCCACCGGGGAGCTGTTTTTT

J: TRBJ2-5
V: TRBV20-1
length: 14
D: .
size: .
CDR3: CSARARDTGETQYF
DNA: TGCAGTGCTAGAGCCCGGGACACAGGGGAGACCCAGTACTTC

J: TRBJ2-7
V: TRBV10-3
length: 12
D: .
size: .
CDR3: CAAGQAGYEQYF
DNA: TGTGCCGCCGGCCAAGCGGGCTACGAGCAGTACTTC

J: TRBJ2-7
V: TRBV7-7
length: 13
D: .
size: few
CDR3: CASSLSLGAEQYF
DNA: TGTGCTAGCAGCTTAAGCTTAGGGGCCGAGCAGTACTTC

J: TRBJ1-5
V: TRBV7-2
length: 16
D: TRBD1
size: .
CDR3: CASSQGTGLSHQPQHF
DNA: TGTGCCAGCAGTCAAGGGACAGGGCTATCTCATCAGCCCCAGCATTTT

J: TRBJ2-1
V: TRBV7-6
length: 16
D: TRBD2
size: .
CDR3: CASSPYSGGAVNEQFF
DNA: TGTGCCAGCAGCCCCTATAGCGGGGGGGCCGTGAATGAGCAGTTCTTC

J: TRBJ2-7
V: TRBV24-1
length: 13
D: .
size: .
CDR3: CATSDFSGDEQYF
DNA: TGTGCCACCAGTGATTTTTCAGGGGACGAGCAGTACTTC

J: TRBJ2-2
V: TRBV19
length: 13
D: .
size: .
CDR3: CASISLANGELFF
DNA: TGTGCCAGTATTAGTCTAGCGAACGGGGAGCTGTTTTTT

J: TRBJ1-5
V: TRBV25-1
length: 16
D: .
size: .
CDR3: CASSPSDSGYWQPQHF
DNA: TGTGCCAGCTCCCCCTCCGACAGCGGGTATTGGCAGCCCCAGCATTTT